This TCR beta chain was observed in a study of blood T cell repertoires in COVID-19. CDR1 is SGHDN and CDR2 is FVKESK in the germline V gene. The CDR3 is made up of 11 amino acids. Trimming took 1 base from V and 10 from J, leaving 8 bases between them. Sequencing was performed with immunoSEQ multiplex PCR; in TCRdb, only in-frame clones are kept and a portion is missing. The data contain 250,000 to 300,000 clones, 83% of them singletons. This clone appeared a few times. The chain is built from TRBV14 and TRBJ2-7, with TRBD1 as a possible D gene (6 bases). The TCR comes from an elderly man with acute or convalescent COVID-19. Sequencing used peripheral blood. In DNA form, the CDR3 reads TGTGCCAGCAGCCAAGGGGGGCTACAGTACTTC. It yields the protein CASSQGGLQYF. The full variable domain, completed using reference TRBV14 and TRBJ2-7, is EAGVTQFPSHSVIEKGQTVTLRCDPISGHDNLYWYRRVMGKEIKFLLHFVKESKQDESGMPNNRFLAERTGGTYSTLKVQPAELEDSGVYFCASSQGGLQYFGPGTRLTVT.